The sequence of this TCR beta chain was determined in a study of shared clonotypes between healthy human individuals. The overall study: A couple of female and a few male donors aged 18 to 49 were enrolled. Overall study findings and caveats: It was observed that about 5% of naive CD4 clonotypes were shared across a handful of donors.

Terminally differentiated effector memory CD45RA+ cells were excluded from the naive CD8 cells, which were CD45RO-negative and positively selected for CCR7. Notes on this clone: Its antigen is not known.

CDR3 length equals 12 residues. The V end was cut by 3 bases, the J end by 9 bases, with 9 bases between. Per germline, CDR1 MNHEY and CDR2 SMNVEV (reference sequence). Repertoires were generated with immunoSEQ multiplex PCR, while TCRdb's copy carries only in-frame clones and drops some. The table includes some 2.1 million clones, about 94% detected once. The receptor was derived from a man between 18 and 29 years old in good health. Some clones in this sample may be carry-over from other donors' samples. Sequenced: naive CD8+ T cells from PBMCs. The chain carries TRBV27 and TRBJ1-5; no clear D gene. The CDR3 coding sequence is TGTGCCAGCAGTTTGAAGGGAAGGCCCCAGCATTTT. Translated, it gives CASSLKGRPQHF.